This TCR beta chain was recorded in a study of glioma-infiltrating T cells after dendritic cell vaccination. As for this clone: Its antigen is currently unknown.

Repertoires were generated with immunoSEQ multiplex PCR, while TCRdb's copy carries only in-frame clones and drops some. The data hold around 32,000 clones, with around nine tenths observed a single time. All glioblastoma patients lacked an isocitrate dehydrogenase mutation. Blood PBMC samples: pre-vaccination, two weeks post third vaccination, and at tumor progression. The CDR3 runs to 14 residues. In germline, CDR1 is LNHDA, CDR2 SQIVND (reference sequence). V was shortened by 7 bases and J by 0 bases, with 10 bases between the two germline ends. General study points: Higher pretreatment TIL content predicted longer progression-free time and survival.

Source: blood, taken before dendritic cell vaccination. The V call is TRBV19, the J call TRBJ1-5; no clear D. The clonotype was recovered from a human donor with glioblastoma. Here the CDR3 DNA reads TGTGCCAGTACCCAGATATATAGCAATCAGCCCCAGCATTTT. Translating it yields CASTQIYSNQPQHF.